Detailed here is one T cell receptor beta chain. Antigen unknown. The entry originates in a study of T cell repertoires in ileal Crohn's disease. About the research overall: Patients had a median approximately 8-year disease duration, and less than 40% were active smokers.

The CDR3 has 15 amino acids. Germline loops: CDR1 SGHNT, CDR2 YYREEE (reference sequence). The ends lost 4 bases at V and 0 bases at J; junction bases unmatched: 3. Overall study results and limits: Active smokers at surgery had more clonal expansions than non-smokers. Every patient over 26.8% clonality showed endoscopic recurrence.

The data were produced by immunoSEQ multiplex PCR, yet TCRdb's version contains in-frame clones alone and is incomplete. This table holds approximately 4,500 clones, less than 85% found once. Material for sequencing was ileal tissue. The chain has TRBV5-4 and TRBJ1-1; 10 nucleotides line up with TRBD1. This TCR derives from an adult with Crohn's disease. CDR3 protein: CASSRGQGMNTEAFF. CDR3 DNA sequence: TGTGCCAGCAGCAGGGGACAGGGGATGAACACTGAAGCTTTCTTT.